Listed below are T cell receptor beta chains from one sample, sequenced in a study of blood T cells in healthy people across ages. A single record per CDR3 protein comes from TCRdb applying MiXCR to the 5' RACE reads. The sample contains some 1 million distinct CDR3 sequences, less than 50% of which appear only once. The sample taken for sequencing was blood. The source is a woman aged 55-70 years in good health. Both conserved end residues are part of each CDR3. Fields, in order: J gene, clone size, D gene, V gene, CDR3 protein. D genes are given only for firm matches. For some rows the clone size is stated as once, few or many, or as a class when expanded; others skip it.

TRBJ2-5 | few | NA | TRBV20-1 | CSARDRYRPGQYF
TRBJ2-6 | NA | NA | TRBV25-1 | CASSKGTDSGANVLTF
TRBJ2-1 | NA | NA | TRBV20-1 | CSSKIAENYNEQFF
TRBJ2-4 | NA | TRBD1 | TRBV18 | CASSPGQGIAQYF
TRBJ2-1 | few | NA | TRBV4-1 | CASSQGVRNEQFF
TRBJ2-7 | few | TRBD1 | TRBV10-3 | CAISFGTGDYEQYF
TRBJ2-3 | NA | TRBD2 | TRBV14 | CASSVAGVDTQYF
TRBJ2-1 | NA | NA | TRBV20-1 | CSARAKYRRGGVYNEQFF
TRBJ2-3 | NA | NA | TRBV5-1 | CASSPTRGSDTQYF
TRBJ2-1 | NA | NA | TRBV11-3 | CASSPGEWDGSFSYNEQFF
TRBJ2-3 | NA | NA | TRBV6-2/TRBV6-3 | CASSWTNGSRTDTQYF
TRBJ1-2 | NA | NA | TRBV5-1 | CASSLAGGSGYTF
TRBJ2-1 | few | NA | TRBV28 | CASSSRGMGTYNEQFF
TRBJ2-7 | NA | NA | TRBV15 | CATSIYRDYEQYF
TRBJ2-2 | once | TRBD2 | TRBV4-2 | CASSLAGAQGGELFF
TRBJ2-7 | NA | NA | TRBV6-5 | CASSLTRTYEQYF
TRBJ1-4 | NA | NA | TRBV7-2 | CASSFSGSGEKLFF
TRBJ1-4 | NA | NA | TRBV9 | CASSVGGGFSEKPFF
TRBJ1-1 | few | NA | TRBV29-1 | CSVVFILGTEAFF
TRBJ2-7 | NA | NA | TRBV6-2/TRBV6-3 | CASRTPGSYYEQYF
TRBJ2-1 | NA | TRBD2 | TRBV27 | CASNRGLGSDEQFF
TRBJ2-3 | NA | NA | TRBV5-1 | CASSYREGTDTQYF
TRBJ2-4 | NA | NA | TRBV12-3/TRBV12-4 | CASSLIQTGNIQYF
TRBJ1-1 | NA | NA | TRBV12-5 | CTSGLVGPMNTEAFF
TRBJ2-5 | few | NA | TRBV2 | CASNFEGVETQYF
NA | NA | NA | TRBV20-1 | CSASRLAQYNEQYF
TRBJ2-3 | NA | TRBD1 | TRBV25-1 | CASLRTGTDTQYF